One sample yielded the 5 T cell receptor beta chains listed below, sequenced in a study of cytotoxic CD8 clonotypes in ibrutinib-treated CLL. The method was immunoSEQ multiplex PCR; TCRdb's version includes in-frame clones alone and lacks a portion of them. The sample holds about 45,000 clones; 60% to 70% are singletons and the top ten take 20% to 25%. The sequenced sample was PBMCs, obtained after 24 months of ibrutinib treatment. Receptors originate from a human donor with chronic lymphocytic leukemia.

In this sample, this clone turned up a few times. The sample contains more than one DNA sequence encoding this CDR3. J is TRBJ2-3 and V is TRBV2; no clear D. The ends were cut back, 3 bases at V and 7 bases at J, with 8 bases in the middle. CDR1 and CDR2 from the germline V gene are SNHLY and FYNNEI. CDR3 length: 12 amino acids. For the CDR3, the DNA is TGTGCCAGCAGTGAGTCGATTTATACGCAGTATTTT. It codes for CASSESIYTQYF.

The chain joins TRBV28 to TRBJ2-7, with 9 bases identical to TRBD2. CDR1 and CDR2 from the germline V gene are MDHEN and SYDVKM. CDR3 length equals 12 residues. Germline trimming cut 8 bases from V and 3 bases from J; bases unmatched to any gene: 2. The CDR3 DNA is TGTGCCAGCCGAGCGGGAGGCTACGAGCAGTACTTC. Protein: CASRAGGYEQYF.

In this sample, this clone turned up a few times. The chain employs TRBV6-1 and TRBJ1-5, with 8 bases that match TRBD1. V gave up 7 bases and J gave up 7 bases; unmatched junction bases: 6. CDR3 size: 13 residues. CDR1 is MNHNS and CDR2 is SASEGT in the germline V gene. The CDR3 bases are TGTGCCAGCAATGACAGGGGACAACAGCCCCAGCATTTT. The encoded protein is CASNDRGQQPQHF.

V is TRBV7-9 and J is TRBJ2-1; no clear D. Germline V gives CDR1 SEHNR, CDR2 FQNEAQ (reference sequence). Trimming cost V 4 bases and J 8 bases, with 6 bases left between them. The CDR3 extends over 11 amino acids. CDR3 region: CASSSIYEQFF. As DNA, the CDR3 is TGTGCCAGCAGCTCAATATATGAGCAGTTCTTC.

V gene TRBV25-1 combines with J gene TRBJ1-1; D gene uncertain. The CDR3 loop spans 13 amino acids. Germline CDR1 is MGHDK and CDR2 is SYGVNS. V lost 1 base and J lost 4, with 7 bases in between. DNA of the CDR3: TGTGCCAGCAGTGAATTTCGGGTCACTGAAGCTTTCTTT. Translated: CASSEFRVTEAFF.